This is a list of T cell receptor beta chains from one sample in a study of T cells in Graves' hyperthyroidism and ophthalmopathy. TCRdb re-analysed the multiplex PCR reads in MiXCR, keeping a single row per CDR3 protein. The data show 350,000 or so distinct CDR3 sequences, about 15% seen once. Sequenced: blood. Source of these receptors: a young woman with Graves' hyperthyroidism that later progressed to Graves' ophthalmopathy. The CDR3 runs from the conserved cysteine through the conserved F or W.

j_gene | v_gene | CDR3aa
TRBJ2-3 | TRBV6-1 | CASTRRPSTDTQYF
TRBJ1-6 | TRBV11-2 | CASSHGMRGLYNSPLHF
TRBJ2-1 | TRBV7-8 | CASSRHSGTNNEQFF
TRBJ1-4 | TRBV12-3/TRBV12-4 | CASSQAPGGSEKLFF
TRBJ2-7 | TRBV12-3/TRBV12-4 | CASSFGTGHYEQYF
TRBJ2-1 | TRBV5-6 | CASSSQAPNEQFF
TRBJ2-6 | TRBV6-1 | CASSSRGLGANVLTF
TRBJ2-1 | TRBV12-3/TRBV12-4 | CASSPGGEQFF
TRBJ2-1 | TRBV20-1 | CSARGTGQKIYNEQFF
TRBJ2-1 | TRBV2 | CASSDTDRGAGGYNNEQFF
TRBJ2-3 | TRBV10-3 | CAISDTADTQYF
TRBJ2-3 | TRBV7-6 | CASSLSGRTDTQYF
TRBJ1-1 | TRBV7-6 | CASSLAEQGVGEAFF
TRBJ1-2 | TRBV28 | CASSLGVGGYTF
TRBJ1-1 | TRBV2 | CASFQVTRNTEAFF
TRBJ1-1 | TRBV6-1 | CASSPGRNTEAFF
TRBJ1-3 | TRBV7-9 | CASSSTTEISGNTIYF
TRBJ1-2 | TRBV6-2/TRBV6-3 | CASSDLGLKGYGYTF
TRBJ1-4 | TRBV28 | CASSPPRGTPSGEKLFF
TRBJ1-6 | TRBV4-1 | CASSQDHSPLHF
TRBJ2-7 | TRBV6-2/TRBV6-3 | CASSYGLLLAGDEQYF
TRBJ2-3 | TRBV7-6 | CASSSLGGPGDTQYF
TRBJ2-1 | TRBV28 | CASGTLHNEQFF
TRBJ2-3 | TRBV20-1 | CSAWTGGAGDTRYF
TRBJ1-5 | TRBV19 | CASSKRINQPQHF
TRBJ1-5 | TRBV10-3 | CAISGGSNQPQHF
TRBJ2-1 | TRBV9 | CASSVASGDYNEQFF
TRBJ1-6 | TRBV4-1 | CASSQGPATTGNSPLHF
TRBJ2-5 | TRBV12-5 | CASGLKLPGQGARVETQYF
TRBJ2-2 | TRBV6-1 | CASSAPATRNTGELFF
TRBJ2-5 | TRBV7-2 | CASSLVLGPRETQYF
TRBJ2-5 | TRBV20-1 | CSARPGLAGQETQYF
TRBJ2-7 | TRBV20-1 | CSAEQRDSTYEQYF
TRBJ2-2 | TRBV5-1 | CASSSKTWTGGHTGELFF
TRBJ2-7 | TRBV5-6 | CASSPGITGTYEQYF
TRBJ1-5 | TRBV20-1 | CSAQAGANQPQHF
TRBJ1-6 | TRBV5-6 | CASSLGVGWNSPLHF
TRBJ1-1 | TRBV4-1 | CASSHFLLGNTEAFF
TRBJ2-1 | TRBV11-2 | CASSPGPGRWDEQFF
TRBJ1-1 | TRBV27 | CASKFGGGQGLATEAFF
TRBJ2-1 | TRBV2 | CASSARQGPYNEQFF